A single sample gave rise to the 14 T cell receptor beta chains below, sequenced in a study of blood T cell repertoires in COVID-19. Sequencing used immunoSEQ multiplex PCR; TCRdb keeps in-frame clones, though not all of them. The sample lists about 270,000 clones, less than 85% occurring once. Sequenced input: peripheral blood. Receptor source: a woman aged 18-29 years with acute or convalescent COVID-19.

The chain links TRBV5-1 to TRBJ2-3; 9 bases agree with TRBD2. With V trimmed by 0 bases and J by 6 bases, 11 bases remained unmatched. Germline CDR1 reads SGHRS; CDR2 reads YFSETQ. The CDR3 spans 17 residues. The CDR3 spells CASSLAVGPAGGDTQYF. In DNA form, the CDR3 reads TGCGCCAGCAGCTTGGCGGTGGGACCCGCGGGGGGGGATACGCAGTATTTT.

The chain has TRBV6-5 and TRBJ1-1, with D possibly matching TRBD1 (5 bases). V was pared by 2 bases and J by 5 bases, with 9 bases between. CDR1 MNHEY and CDR2 SVGAGI come from the germline V gene. CDR3 length: 13 amino acids. The CDR3 nucleotides are TGTGCCAGCAGTTACGTAGGGGTGACTGAAGCTTTCTTT. Protein: CASSYVGVTEAFF.

The V gene is TRBV13, the J gene TRBJ2-2, with a possible D match to TRBD1 (5 bases). Germline V gene lookup returns CDR1 PRHDT and CDR2 FYEKMQ (reference sequence). There are 15 residues in the CDR3. Trimming stripped 5 bases from V and 6 bases from J, with 16 bases between. DNA for the CDR3: TGTGCCAGCAGCCACAGGAACGCCCATCCCGGGGAGCTGTTTTTT. The encoded protein is CASSHRNAHPGELFF.

The chain recombines TRBV19 with TRBJ2-4, with TRBD1 identical over 7 bases. Per germline, CDR1 LNHDA and CDR2 SQIVND (reference sequence). J was trimmed by 3 bases and V by 2 bases; bases with no gene match: 22. The CDR3 has 21 residues. The CDR3 spells CASSIIPSITPGGSVKNIQYF. The CDR3, as DNA: TGTGCCAGTAGTATAATTCCTTCAATTACACCAGGGGGTTCGGTCAAAAACATTCAGTACTTC.

The CDR3 spells CASSFRESGKTAYEQYF. The CDR3 coding sequence is TGTGCCAGCAGTTTCCGGGAGTCGGGAAAGACGGCCTACGAGCAGTACTTC. This chain links TRBV27 with TRBJ2-7; TRBD2 might be the D (6 bases). This CDR3 comprises 17 residues. Germline V CDR1 and CDR2: MNHEY, SMNVEV (reference sequence). Deletions cut 3 bases from V and 2 bases from J, with 20 bases between.

The chain joins TRBV5-1 to TRBJ1-5; D is perhaps TRBD1 (5 bases). This CDR3 has 15 residues. Looked up from germline, CDR1 is SGHRS and CDR2 is YFSETQ. Trimming removed 0 bases from V and 5 bases from J, with 12 bases in between. CDR3 protein: CASSLGGNEHQPQHF. In DNA, the CDR3 is TGCGCCAGCAGCTTGGGGGGCAACGAGCATCAGCCCCAGCATTTT. Filled out from reference TRBV5-1 and TRBJ1-5, the complete variable domain reads KAGVTQTPRYLIKTRGQQVTLSCSPISGHRSVSWYQQTPGQGLQFLFEYFSETQRNKGNFPGRFSGRQFSNSRSEMNVSTLELGDSALYLCASSLGGNEHQPQHFGDGTRLSIL.

The rearrangement uses TRBV7-3 and TRBJ2-5; 7 nucleotides match TRBD1. V was clipped by 5 bases and J by 5 bases; unmatched bases: 5. This CDR3 contains 13 residues. From germline, CDR1 is SGHTA and CDR2 FQGTGA. The CDR3: CASSKSRGETQYF. The CDR3 coding sequence is TGTGCCAGCAGCAAATCCAGGGGGGAGACCCAGTACTTC.

The V gene is TRBV19, the J gene TRBJ2-5; D may be TRBD2 (6 bases). V shed 1 base and J shed 4 bases, with 13 bases lying between them. This CDR3 spans 15 amino acids. Germline values: CDR1 LNHDA, CDR2 SQIVND (reference sequence). In nucleotides, the CDR3 is TGTGCCAGTAGTATAGTCCTAGCCGGGAGAGAGACCCAGTACTTC. This sequence encodes CASSIVLAGRETQYF. The full variable domain, rest sourced from reference TRBV19 and TRBJ2-5, is DGGITQSPKYLFRKEGQNVTLSCEQNLNHDAMYWYRQDPGQGLRLIYYSQIVNDFQKGDIAEGYSVSREKKESFPLTVTSAQKNPTAFYLCASSIVLAGRETQYFGPGTRLLVL.

This chain joins TRBV6-5 and TRBJ1-1, with D unclear. Germline CDR1 and CDR2: MNHEY and SVGAGI. Trimming stripped 6 bases from V and 4 bases from J, with 18 bases between. The CDR3 has 15 residues. The CDR3 protein is CASSDQVKGGTEAFF. The DNA of the CDR3 is TGTGCCAGCAGCGACCAGGTTAAGGGAGGCACTGAAGCTTTCTTT.

The rearrangement joins TRBV9 to TRBJ2-1, with 9 bases identical to TRBD2. Unmatched junction bases numbered 1, after V lost 0 bases and J lost 6 bases. CDR1 SGDLS and CDR2 YYNGEE come from the germline V gene. There are 14 residues in the CDR3. The CDR3 protein is CASSVGGRANEQFF. DNA for the CDR3: TGTGCCAGCAGCGTAGGCGGGAGGGCCAATGAGCAGTTCTTC.

The rearrangement links TRBV25-1 to TRBJ2-3; 7 positions agree with TRBD2. This CDR3 region has 17 residues. The trim removed 1 base at V and 1 base at J, leaving 8 bases unmatched. Germline CDR1 and CDR2: MGHDK and SYGVNS. The CDR3 loop is CASSEWRREFGTDTQYF. The DNA of the CDR3 is TGTGCCAGCAGTGAATGGCGGCGGGAGTTTGGCACAGATACGCAGTATTTT.

The chain links TRBV19 to TRBJ1-2, with a tentative D call TRBD1 (5 bases). This CDR3 contains 15 residues. Germline CDR1 LNHDA, CDR2 SQIVND (reference sequence). The germline V and J ends were trimmed by 7 bases and 5 bases, with 20 bases remaining between them. The CDR3 sequence: CASIGGTGYEYGYTF. The CDR3 region has the DNA TGTGCCAGTATAGGAGGGACCGGGTATGAATATGGCTACACCTTC.

In DNA, the CDR3 is TGTGCCAGCAGCCCCGGACTAGCTTGGAATGAGCAGTTCTTC. Protein: CASSPGLAWNEQFF. V gene TRBV7-3 combines with J gene TRBJ2-1; 8 bases agree with TRBD2. This CDR3 has 14 amino acids. Germline CDR1 reads SGHTA; CDR2 reads FQGTGA. Trimming at V came to 5 bases and at J to 7 bases, leaving 7 bases not matched to a gene.

The rearrangement uses TRBV4-3 and TRBJ2-1, with TRBD2 identical over 8 bases. The CDR3 extends over 18 amino acids. Germline lookup yields CDR1 LGHNA and CDR2 YSLEER. J was trimmed by 5 bases and V by 0 bases; bases with no gene match: 12. The DNA of the CDR3 is TGCGCCAGCAGCCAAGATAACCCTCGACTCGGGAGGGACAATGAGCAGTTCTTC. Protein sequence: CASSQDNPRLGRDNEQFF.